What follows is one T cell receptor beta chain and its context. The trim removed 4 bases at V and 7 bases at J, leaving 6 bases unmatched. The V gene's germline CDR1 is LGHDT and CDR2 YNNKEL (reference sequence). The CDR3 is 15 amino acids. The sample comes from a study of blood T cell repertoires in COVID-19. Produced via immunoSEQ multiplex PCR; TCRdb's table is partial and in-frame only. This sample has 400,000 to 550,000 clones, with around 89% found just once. The sequence derives from a woman between 25 and 40 years old with acute or convalescent COVID-19. Sequencing was done on a sample of peripheral blood. The genes are TRBV3-1 (or the pseudogene TRBV3-2) and TRBJ2-3, with 12 bases lining up with TRBD2. As DNA, the CDR3 is TGTGCCAGCAGCCTCGGACTAGCGGGGCTGAATACGCAGTATTTT. Translated, it gives CASSLGLAGLNTQYF.